This T cell receptor (beta chain) came from a study of shared clonotypes between healthy human individuals (dated by TCRdb to the early 2020s). For context, the study as a whole: A few men and two women, aged 18 to 49 years, made up the cohort. For each donor, CD4 naive and CD4 memory were each run on three plates, CD8 naive on two plates, and CD8 memory on one plate. To estimate repertoire size and how much clonotypes are shared between individuals, the study performed deep sequencing of blood TCR repertoires from about five healthy adults. To increase sequencing depth and limit assay-specific biases, different laboratories used diverse techniques to prepare libraries and sequence TCR repertoires. Between about 0.85 and 9.5 billion PBMCs per donor were obtained by leukapheresis. Study-level results and caveats: Roughly 5% of naive CD4, 3% to 4% of naive CD8, 2.3% of memory CD4, and about 0.4% of memory CD8 clonotypes were shared across several donors. Estimated clonotype richness was generally larger for naive than for memory subsets. Because the study included a small number of donors, the genetic and exposure-history diversity represented was limited. Based on pairwise subsampling, the degree of clonotype sharing among donors was expected to be affected by sequencing depth. Higher generation probabilities were observed for clonotypes shared by all four sorted-subset donors than for non-shared clonotypes. Only blood was sampled, and tissue TCR repertoires likely differ from those in blood. Even with the large sequencing depth, rarefaction of the sorted-subset datasets indicated that sequencing was incomplete.

V is pared back by 3 bases and J by 7 bases, with 16 bases lying between the germline termini. The germline V gene (reference sequence) specifies SEHNR as CDR1 and FQNEAQ as CDR2. Its CDR3 holds 15 amino acids, cysteine through phenylalanine. Only the CDR3 DNA stays, 45 bases, in frame from base 1. CD8 naive samples consisted of CD45RO-negative cells that were positively selected for CCR7, yielding a CD45RA+CCR7+ population without TemRA cells. The donors were healthy, HIV-negative adults with no recently reported acute infections or vaccinations. All donors were Caucasian adults living in Nashville, Tennessee, USA. After blood collection by leukapheresis, PBMCs were isolated using Ficoll-Histopaque density gradient centrifugation and then cryopreserved in the vapor phase of liquid nitrogen. Purity and quantity of every magnetically sorted T cell population were checked by analytical flow cytometry. From each sorted fraction, genomic DNA was isolated and quantified by UV absorbance on a Nanodrop 2000c.

Using the deep immunoSEQ assay, TCR CDR3 regions were amplified from genomic DNA by multiplex PCR. For each cell subset, the extracted genomic DNA was distributed evenly across all wells of several immunoSEQ 96-well plates, and each plate served as one replicate. Each replicate PCR for sorted subsets received about 210 ng genomic DNA, equal to about 30,000 T cell genomes. Purified libraries were quantified with a Qubit 3.0 fluorometer, sized on a Bioanalyzer 2100, and re-quantified with the KAPA Library Quantification kit. Every immunoSEQ 96-well plate was sequenced on a dedicated single-read 150-cycle Illumina NextSeq 550 flow cell. In the authors' own workflow: Because the immunoSEQ output included only junctional sequences and no quality scores, the filtering could not be the same as the filtering used for full-length reads. To assign V/J genes and CDR3, sequences were annotated using PyIR, a Python wrapper for IgBLAST v1.9, with IMGT germline references. Reads were removed for weak V/J assignments (E-value above 1e-6), missing CDR3, stop codons, out-of-frame junctions, or ambiguous translated residues. A V3J clonotype was defined by an identical inferred V gene, J gene, and CDR3 amino acid sequence. Percentage overlap between repertoires was computed as shared unique clonotypes divided by the size of the smaller repertoire. Three approaches were used to assess repertoire richness: RTK rarefaction, the Chao1 estimator, and Recon v2.1 estimates of unobserved clonotypes. For all TCRbeta clonotypes obtained by the gDNA method from a few donors, generation probabilities were computed with OLGA. As stored in TCRdb, this immuneACCESS dataset retains in-frame rearrangements with V and J assigned. A fraction of the clones does not appear; measured against another copy, unresolved V genes explain less than half of the discrepancy, and the remainder lacks a known reason. For V, J and clone size, that table is used; D and trimming come from the DNA. This sample gives about 2 million clones in total; about 94% of them show up just once. The ten largest clones add up to 0.85% to 1.2% of the sample.

As to this clone: No antigen is known for it. Base qualities are missing; no much larger clone stands one base away.

Rearrangement joined TRBV7-9 to TRBJ2-1, and perhaps TRBD1 as D gene, on 6 matching bases. This receptor was obtained from a man between 18 and 29 years old in good health. Material for sequencing was naive CD8+ T cells sorted from blood. The cell subset or site label on this specimen signifies: CD45RA+CCR7+. The CDR3 amino acid sequence is: CASSLLQGTINEQFF. In nucleotides, the sequence is TGTGCCAGCAGCTTGTTGCAGGGGACAATAAATGAGCAGTTCTTC.